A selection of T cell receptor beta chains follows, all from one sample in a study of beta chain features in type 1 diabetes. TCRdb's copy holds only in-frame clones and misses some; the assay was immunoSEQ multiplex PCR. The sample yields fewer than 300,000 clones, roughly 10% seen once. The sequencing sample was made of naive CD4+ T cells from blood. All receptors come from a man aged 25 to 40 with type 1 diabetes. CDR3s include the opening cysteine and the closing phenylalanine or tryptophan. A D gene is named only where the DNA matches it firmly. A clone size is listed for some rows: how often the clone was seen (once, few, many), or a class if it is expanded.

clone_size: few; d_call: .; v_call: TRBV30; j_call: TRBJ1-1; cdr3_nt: TGTGCCTGGAGTGTAAGCAGGGTCACTGAAGCTTTCTTT; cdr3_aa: CAWSVSRVTEAFF
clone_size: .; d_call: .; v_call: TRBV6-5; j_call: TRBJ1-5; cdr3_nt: TGTGCCAGCAGTTTCCTTTCCCAGGATCAGCCCCAGCATTTT; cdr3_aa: CASSFLSQDQPQHF
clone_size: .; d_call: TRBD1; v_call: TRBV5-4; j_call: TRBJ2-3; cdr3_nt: TGTGCCAGCAGCAAGGGACAGGGACGGATCACAGATACGCAGTATTTT; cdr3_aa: CASSKGQGRITDTQYF
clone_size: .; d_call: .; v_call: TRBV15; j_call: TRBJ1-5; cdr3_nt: TGTGCCACCGTTGCCGGGGGCAATCAGCCCCAGCATTTT; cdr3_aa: CATVAGGNQPQHF
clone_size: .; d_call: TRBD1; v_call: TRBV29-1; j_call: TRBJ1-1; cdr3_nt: TGCAGCGTTGAAGCAGGGGGCGGGTTTACTGAAGCTTTCTTT; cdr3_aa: CSVEAGGGFTEAFF
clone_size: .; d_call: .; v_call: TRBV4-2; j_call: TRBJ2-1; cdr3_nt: TGTGCCAGCAGCCCGACAGGTACCTACAATGAGCAGTTCTTC; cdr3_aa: CASSPTGTYNEQFF
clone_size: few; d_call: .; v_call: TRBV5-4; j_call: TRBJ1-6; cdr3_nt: TGTGCCAGCAGCTTGGAGTTTGGCTCACCCCTCCACTTT; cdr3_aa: CASSLEFGSPLHF
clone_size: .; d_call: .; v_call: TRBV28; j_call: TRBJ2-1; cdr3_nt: TGTGCCAGCAGGCGGGGCCTCAATGAGCAGTTCTTC; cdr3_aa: CASRRGLNEQFF
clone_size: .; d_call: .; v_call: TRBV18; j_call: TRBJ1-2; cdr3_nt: TGTGCCAGCTCACCATTGAGGGGGTTCAGGAACTATGGCTACACCTTC; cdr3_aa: CASSPLRGFRNYGYTF
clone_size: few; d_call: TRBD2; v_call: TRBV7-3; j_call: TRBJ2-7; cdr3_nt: TGTGCCAGCAGCTTGACTAGCGGGGAGTACGAGCAGTACTTC; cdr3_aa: CASSLTSGEYEQYF
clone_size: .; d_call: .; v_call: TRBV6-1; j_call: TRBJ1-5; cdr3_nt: TGTGCCAGCAGTGAAGGGACAGAGCATCAGCCCCAGCATTTT; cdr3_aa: CASSEGTEHQPQHF
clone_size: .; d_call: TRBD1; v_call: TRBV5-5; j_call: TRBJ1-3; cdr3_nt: TGTGCCAGCAGCATCGGGACAGCTGGAAACACCATATATTTT; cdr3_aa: CASSIGTAGNTIYF
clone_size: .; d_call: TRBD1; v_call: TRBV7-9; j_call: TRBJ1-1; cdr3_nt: TGTGCCAGCAGCGCCGACAGGGTGGGTAGCACTGAAGCTTTCTTT; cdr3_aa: CASSADRVGSTEAFF
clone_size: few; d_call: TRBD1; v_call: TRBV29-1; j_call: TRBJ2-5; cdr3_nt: TGCAGCGCTCCCCTCCCCACAGGGGAAGAGACCCAGTACTTC; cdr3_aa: CSAPLPTGEETQYF
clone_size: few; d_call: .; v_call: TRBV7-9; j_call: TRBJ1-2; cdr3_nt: TGTGCCAGCAACAGGGTCTATGGCTACACCTTC; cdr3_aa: CASNRVYGYTF
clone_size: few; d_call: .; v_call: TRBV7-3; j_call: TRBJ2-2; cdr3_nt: TGTGCCAGCAGCTTATGGGGGCGCATCACCGGGGAGCTGTTTTTT; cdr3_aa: CASSLWGRITGELFF
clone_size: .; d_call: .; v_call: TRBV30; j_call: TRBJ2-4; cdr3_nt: TGTGCCTGGAAGGGGCAGGTAGGAAACATTCAGTACTTC; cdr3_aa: CAWKGQVGNIQYF
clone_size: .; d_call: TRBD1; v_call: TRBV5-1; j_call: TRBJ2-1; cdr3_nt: TGCGCCAGCAGCTTGGATCCGGGACAGGGGCCATACAATGAGCAGTTCTTC; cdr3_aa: CASSLDPGQGPYNEQFF
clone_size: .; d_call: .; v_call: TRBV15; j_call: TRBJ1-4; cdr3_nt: TGTGCCACCAGCAGAGATTCGAGGCCAGCTGAAAAACTGTTTTTT; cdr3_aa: CATSRDSRPAEKLFF
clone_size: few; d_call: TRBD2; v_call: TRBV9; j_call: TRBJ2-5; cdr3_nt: TGTGCCAGCAGCGTAGGAGCTAGCGGGGGGGCAGAGACCCAGTACTTC; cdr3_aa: CASSVGASGGAETQYF
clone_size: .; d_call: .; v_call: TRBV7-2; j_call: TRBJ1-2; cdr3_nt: TGTGCCAGCAGCCTAGGGGCCTCAGGCTATGGCTACACCTTC; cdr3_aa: CASSLGASGYGYTF
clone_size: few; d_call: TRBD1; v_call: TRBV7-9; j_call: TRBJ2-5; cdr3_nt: TGTGCCAGCAGCTCCCAGGGACAGGGGGGCGAGACCCAGTACTTC; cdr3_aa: CASSSQGQGGETQYF
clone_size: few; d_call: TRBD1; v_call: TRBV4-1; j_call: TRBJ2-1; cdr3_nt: TGCGCCAGCAGCCAGCCCGGACAGGACAAGAACAATGAGCAGTTCTTC; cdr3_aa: CASSQPGQDKNNEQFF
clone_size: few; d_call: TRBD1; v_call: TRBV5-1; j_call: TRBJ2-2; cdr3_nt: TGCGCCAGCAGCTTGTCTCGACAGGGAATTGCCGGGGAGCTGTTTTTT; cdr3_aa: CASSLSRQGIAGELFF
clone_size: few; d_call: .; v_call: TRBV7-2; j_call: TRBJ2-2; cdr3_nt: TGTGCCAGCACCAGGGTTCTCGGGGAGCTGTTTTTT; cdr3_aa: CASTRVLGELFF
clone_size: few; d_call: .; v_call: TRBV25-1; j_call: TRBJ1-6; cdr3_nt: TGTGCCAGCAGTGAATCGGGGAACAGGGCTTCACCCCTCCACTTT; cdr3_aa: CASSESGNRASPLHF
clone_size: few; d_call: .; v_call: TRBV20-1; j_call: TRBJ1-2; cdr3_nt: TGCAGTGCTATCGGGGAATATGGCTACACCTTC; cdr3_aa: CSAIGEYGYTF
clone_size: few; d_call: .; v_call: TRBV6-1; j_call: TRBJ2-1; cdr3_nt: TGTGCCAGCGAGCCGGGATTTTCCCATTGGCCGTTCTTC; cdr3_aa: CASEPGFSHWPFF
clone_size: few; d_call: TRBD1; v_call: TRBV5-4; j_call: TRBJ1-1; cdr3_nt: TGTGCCAGCAGTTCGGACAGGGCGGCTACTGAAGCTTTCTTT; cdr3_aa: CASSSDRAATEAFF
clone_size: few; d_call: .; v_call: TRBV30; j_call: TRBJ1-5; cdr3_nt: TGTGCCTGGAGTGGCGGGGCGAGAAATCAGCCCCAGCATTTT; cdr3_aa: CAWSGGARNQPQHF
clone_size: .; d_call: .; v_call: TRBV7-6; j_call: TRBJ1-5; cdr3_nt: TGTGCCAGCAGCTTATGGGAGGGCAATCAGCCCCAGCATTTT; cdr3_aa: CASSLWEGNQPQHF
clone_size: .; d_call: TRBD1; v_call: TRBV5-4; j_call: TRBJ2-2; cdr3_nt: TGTGCCAGCAGCAGACAGGGGGCCGGTGAGGGGGAGCTGTTTTTT; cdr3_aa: CASSRQGAGEGELFF
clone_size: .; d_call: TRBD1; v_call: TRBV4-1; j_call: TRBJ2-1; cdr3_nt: TGCGCCAGCAGCCAGACAGGGGGCTCCTACAATGAGCAGTTCTTC; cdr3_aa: CASSQTGGSYNEQFF
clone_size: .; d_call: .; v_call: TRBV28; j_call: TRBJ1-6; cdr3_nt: TGTGCCAGCAGTTACCGGGAAAATTCACCCCTCCACTTT; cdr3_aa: CASSYRENSPLHF
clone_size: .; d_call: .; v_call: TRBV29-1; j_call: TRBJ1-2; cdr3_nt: TGCAGCGTTGGCGTGGACTATGGCTACACCTTC; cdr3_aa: CSVGVDYGYTF
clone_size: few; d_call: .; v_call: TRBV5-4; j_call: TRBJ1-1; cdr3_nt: TGTGCCAGCAGCCAGGGACAGAACACTGAAGCTTTCTTT; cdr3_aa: CASSQGQNTEAFF
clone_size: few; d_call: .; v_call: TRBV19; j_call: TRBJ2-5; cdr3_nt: TGTGCCAGTAGTAGGGGCTCATTGGAGACCCAGTACTTC; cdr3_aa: CASSRGSLETQYF
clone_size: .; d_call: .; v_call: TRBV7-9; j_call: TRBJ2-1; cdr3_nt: TGTGCCAGCAGCCCCAGAAGCTCCTACAATGAGCAGTTCTTC; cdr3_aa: CASSPRSSYNEQFF
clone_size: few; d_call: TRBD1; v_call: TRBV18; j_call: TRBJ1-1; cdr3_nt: TGTGCCAGCTCACCACCATTGACAGGGGTGGGCACTGAAGCTTTCTTT; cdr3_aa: CASSPPLTGVGTEAFF
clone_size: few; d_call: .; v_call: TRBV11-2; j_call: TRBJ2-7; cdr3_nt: TGTGCCAGCAGCTCCGGCGGGGGCGTCTACTCCTACGAGCAGTACTTC; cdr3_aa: CASSSGGGVYSYEQYF
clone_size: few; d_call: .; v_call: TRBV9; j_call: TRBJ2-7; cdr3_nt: TGTGCCAGCAGCGCCGCAGGCACCTACGAGCAGTACTTC; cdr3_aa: CASSAAGTYEQYF
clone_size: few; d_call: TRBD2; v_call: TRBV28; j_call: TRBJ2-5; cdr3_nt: TGTGCCAGCAGCAGGGTCCGGGAGGGGGAGACCCAGTACTTC; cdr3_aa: CASSRVREGETQYF